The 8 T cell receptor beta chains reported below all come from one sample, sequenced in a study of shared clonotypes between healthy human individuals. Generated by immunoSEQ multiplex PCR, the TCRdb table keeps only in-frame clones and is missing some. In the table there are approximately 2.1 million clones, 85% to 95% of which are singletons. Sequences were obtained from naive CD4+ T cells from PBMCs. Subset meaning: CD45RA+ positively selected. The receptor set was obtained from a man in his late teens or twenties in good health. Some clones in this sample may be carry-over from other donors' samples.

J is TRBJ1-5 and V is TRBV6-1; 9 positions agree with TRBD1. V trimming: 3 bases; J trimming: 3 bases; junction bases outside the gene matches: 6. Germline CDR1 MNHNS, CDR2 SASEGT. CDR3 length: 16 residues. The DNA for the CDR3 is TGTGCCAGCAGTGATCCGGGACAGGGCTTCAATCAGCCCCAGCATTTT. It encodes CASSDPGQGFNQPQHF.

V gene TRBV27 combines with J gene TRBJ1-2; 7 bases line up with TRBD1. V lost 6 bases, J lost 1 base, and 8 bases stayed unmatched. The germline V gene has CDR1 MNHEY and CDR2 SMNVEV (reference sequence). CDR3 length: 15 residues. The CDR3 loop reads CASRPTGAFNYGYTF. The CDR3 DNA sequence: TGTGCCAGCAGACCTACAGGGGCTTTTAACTATGGCTACACCTTC.

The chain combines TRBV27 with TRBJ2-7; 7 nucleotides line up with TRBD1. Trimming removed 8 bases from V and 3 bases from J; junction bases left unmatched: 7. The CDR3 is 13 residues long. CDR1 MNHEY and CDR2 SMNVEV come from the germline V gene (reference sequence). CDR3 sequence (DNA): TGTGCCAGCCGAAGGACAGGTTACTACGAGCAGTACTTC. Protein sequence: CASRRTGYYEQYF.

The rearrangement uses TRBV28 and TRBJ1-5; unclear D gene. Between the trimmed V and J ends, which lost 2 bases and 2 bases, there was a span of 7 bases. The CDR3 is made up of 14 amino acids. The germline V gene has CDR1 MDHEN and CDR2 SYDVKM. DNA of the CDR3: TGTGCCAGCAGTTTACTTCAGGGCAATCAGCCCCAGCATTTT. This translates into CASSLLQGNQPQHF.

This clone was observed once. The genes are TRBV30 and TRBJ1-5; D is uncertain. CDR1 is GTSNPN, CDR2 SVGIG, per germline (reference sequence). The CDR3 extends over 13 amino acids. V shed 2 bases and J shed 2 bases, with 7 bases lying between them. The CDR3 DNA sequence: TGTGCCTGGAGTAGTGATGGCAATCAGCCCCAGCATTTT. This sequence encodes CAWSSDGNQPQHF. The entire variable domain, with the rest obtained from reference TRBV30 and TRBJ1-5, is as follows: SQTIHQWPATLVQPVGSPLSLECTVEGTSNPNLYWYRQAAGRGLQLLFYSVGIGQISSEVPQNLSASRPQDRQFILSSKKLLLSDSGFYLCAWSSDGNQPQHFGDGTRLSIL.

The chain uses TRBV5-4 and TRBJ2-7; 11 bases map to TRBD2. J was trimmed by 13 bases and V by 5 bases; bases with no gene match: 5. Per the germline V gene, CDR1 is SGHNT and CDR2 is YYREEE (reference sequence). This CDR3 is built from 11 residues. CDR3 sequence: CASSEGLAVYF. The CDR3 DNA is TGTGCCAGCAGTGAGGGACTAGCGGTATACTTC.

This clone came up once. The CDR3 protein is CASSLVVTLGRAKNIQYF. CDR3 coding DNA: TGTGCCAGCAGCTTAGTGGTTACCCTGGGAAGGGCCAAAAACATTCAGTACTTC. The rearrangement joins TRBV11-2 to TRBJ2-4; D remains unclear. Germline CDR1 SGHAT, CDR2 FQNNGV. The ends were cut back, 1 base at V and 1 base at J, with 17 bases in the middle. The CDR3 length is 18 residues.

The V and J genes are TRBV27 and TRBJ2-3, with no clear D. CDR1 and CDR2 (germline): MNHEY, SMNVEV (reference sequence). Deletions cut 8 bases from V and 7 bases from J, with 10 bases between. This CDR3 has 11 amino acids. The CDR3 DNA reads TGTGCCAGCCGTAGGATAAATACGCAGTATTTT. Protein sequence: CASRRINTQYF.